The present T cell receptor (beta chain) was sequenced within a study of blood T cell repertoires in COVID-19. Study overall: The samples span acute and convalescent COVID-19 from the United States, Italy and Spain. The cDNA or gDNA used as material had been derived from T cells, B-cell-depleted T cells, or PBMCs.

J was trimmed by 3 bases and V by 1 base; bases with no gene match: 9. CDR1 is LGHDT and CDR2 is YNNKEL in the germline V gene (reference sequence). The CDR3 loop spans 18 amino acids. In the original analysis: Nucleated cell counts were estimated from reference gene primer amplification. Method: immunoSEQ multiplex PCR; TCRdb's copy keeps in-frame clones and lacks some. That table gives V, J and clone size, and the DNA gave D and trimming. The data show approximately 84,000 clones, with around 90% seen just once and around 1.5% held by the top ten. The clonotype was recovered from a human donor with active COVID-19. The donor label of this sample is uncertain. The specimen was peripheral blood. The rearrangement joins TRBV3-1 (or the pseudogene TRBV3-2) to TRBJ2-3; 11 bases are shared with TRBD1. The CDR3 spells CASSQGPMGQGVTDTQYF. DNA of the CDR3: TGTGCCAGCAGCCAAGGGCCGATGGGACAGGGGGTGACAGATACGCAGTATTTT.